This is a list of T cell receptor beta chains from one sample in a study of blood T cell repertoires in COVID-19. TCRdb keeps only in-frame clones here, not all; method: immunoSEQ multiplex PCR. The table has approximately 310,000 clones, over 75% seen once. The sequenced sample was peripheral blood. These receptors were taken from a man aged 45-65 years with active or convalescent COVID-19. Both conserved end residues are part of each CDR3. A D gene is named only where the DNA matches it firmly. The size entry is marked missing in some rows and otherwise reads once, few, many or a size class.

v_gene	j_gene	abundance	d_gene	CDR3nt	CDR3aa
TRBV5-8	TRBJ1-1	NA	NA	TGTGCCAGCAGCCTTACAGTGAACACTGAAGCTTTCTTT	CASSLTVNTEAFF
TRBV2	TRBJ1-5	NA	NA	TGTGCCAGTACCCAGGGAATTGAAAGTCAGCCCCAGCATTTT	CASTQGIESQPQHF
TRBV27	TRBJ1-6	NA	NA	TGTGCCAGCACCCTCGACAGATATAATTCACCCCTCCACTTT	CASTLDRYNSPLHF
TRBV6-4	TRBJ2-1	few	TRBD2	TGTGCCAGCAGTGACGGGACTAGTGGGAATGAGCAGTTCTTC	CASSDGTSGNEQFF
TRBV28	TRBJ2-2	NA	NA	TGTGCCAGCAGTTTAGCGGAACCGTACACCGGGGAGCTGTTTTTT	CASSLAEPYTGELFF
TRBV28	TRBJ1-5	NA	NA	TGTGCCAACAGAACCAGTACGGGGTTAAGACAGCCCCAGCATTTT	CANRTSTGLRQPQHF
TRBV5-4	TRBJ1-1	NA	NA	TGTGCCAGCAGCTTGGATTCGGTGAACACTGAAGCTTTCTTT	CASSLDSVNTEAFF
TRBV6-6	TRBJ1-5	NA	NA	TGTGCCAGCAGTTCCGAGAGATCGGGGCAGCCCCAGCATTTT	CASSSERSGQPQHF
TRBV10-3	TRBJ2-7	NA	TRBD2	TGTGCCATCAGTACCCAATGGGAGGGGAGATATTACGAGCAGTACTTC	CAISTQWEGRYYEQYF
TRBV28	TRBJ1-5	NA	TRBD1	TGTGCCAGCAGTTCCACCACAGGGGATGGTCAGCCCCAGCATTTT	CASSSTTGDGQPQHF
TRBV2	TRBJ2-3	NA	NA	TGTGCCAGCAACAGGGGAGCGGGTTCAGATACGCAGTATTTT	CASNRGAGSDTQYF
TRBV3-1/TRBV3-2	TRBJ2-3	NA	NA	TGTGCCAGCAGCCAAGATTGGACAGAGCCCACAGATACGCAGTATTTT	CASSQDWTEPTDTQYF
TRBV7-8	TRBJ1-2	NA	TRBD1	TGTGCCAGCAGCTTGTCTGGCAGGGGGAATGGCTACACCTTC	CASSLSGRGNGYTF
TRBV10-3	TRBJ1-6	NA	NA	TGTGCCTCGCGGAGGGCACTTAATAATTCACCCCTCCACTTT	CASRRALNNSPLHF
TRBV5-1	TRBJ1-5	once	TRBD1	TGCGCCAGCAGCCCGGGGACAGGGAACAGTCAGCCCCAGCATTTT	CASSPGTGNSQPQHF